This section outlines one T cell receptor (beta chain) sequence together with its context. These data are taken from a study of T cell changes during pregnancy in multiple sclerosis. Some clones are missing from TCRdb's copy, which holds only in-frame ones; the method was immunoSEQ multiplex PCR. The data hold some 99,000 clones, with about 92% observed a single time. This sequence originates from a female donor in good health, enrolled as a control in a pregnancy study. The sample in question was peripheral blood, obtained after pregnancy.

This chain's CDR3 is CASSFGQRNYGYTF. Here the CDR3 DNA reads TGTGCCAGCAGCTTCGGACAGCGTAACTATGGCTACACCTTC. This chain connects TRBV5-6 to TRBJ1-2, with D possibly being TRBD1 (6 bases). The length of the CDR3 is 14 residues. CDR1 is SGHDT, CDR2 YYEEEE, per germline. Between the trimmed V and J ends, which lost 2 bases and 1 base, there was a span of 9 bases. The full variable domain, completed using reference TRBV5-6 and TRBJ1-2, is DAGVTQSPTHLIKTRGQQVTLRCSPKSGHDTVSWYQQALGQGPQFIFQYYEEEERQRGNFPDRFSGHQFPNYSSELNVNALLLGDSALYLCASSFGQRNYGYTFGSGTRLTVV.